The 6 T cell receptor beta chains reported below all come from one sample, sequenced in a study of OX40 agonist ivuxolimab in advanced cancers. Some clones are missing from TCRdb's copy, which holds only in-frame ones; the method was immunoSEQ multiplex PCR. The sample shows about 32,000 clones, about three quarters of them seen only once. The source material was CD4+ or CD8+ T cells sorted from blood, sampled in a trial of the OX40 agonist ivuxolimab. The origin of the receptors is an adult with an advanced solid tumor such as melanoma, head and neck, liver or kidney cancer.

J is TRBJ2-3 and V is TRBV5-6, with TRBD2 as a possible D gene (6 bases). Germline V gene lookup returns CDR1 SGHDT and CDR2 YYEEEE. The CDR3 sequence is 15 residues long. V shed 0 bases and J shed 1 base, with 9 bases lying between them. CDR3 DNA: TGTGCCAGCAGCTTGGGGGCGGGGCGCACAGATACGCAGTATTTT. It specifies CASSLGAGRTDTQYF.

This rearrangement joins TRBV27 to TRBJ2-3; no reliable D call. V gave up 5 bases and J gave up 2 bases, with 5 bases separating them. Germline lookup yields CDR1 MNHEY and CDR2 SMNVEV (reference sequence). This CDR3 spans 12 amino acids. CDR3 in amino acids: CASSPHTDTQYF. The CDR3 coding sequence is TGTGCCAGCAGTCCCCACACAGATACGCAGTATTTT.

The genes are TRBV7-6 and TRBJ2-1; TRBD1 or TRBD2 may be the D gene (5 bases each). Trimming pared 5 bases from V and 5 bases from J, leaving 16 bases between. CDR1 SGHVS and CDR2 FNYEAQ come from the germline V gene. CDR3 length: 15 residues. This CDR3 reads CASSRLTGDHNEQFF. Here the CDR3 DNA reads TGTGCCAGCAGCCGTTTGACCGGGGACCACAATGAGCAGTTCTTC.

The genes are TRBV7-9 and TRBJ1-3; TRBD1 aligns across 7 bases. Germline V gene sequence: CDR1 SEHNR, CDR2 FQNEAQ (reference sequence). The CDR3 has 15 residues. V was pared by 4 bases and J by 0 bases, with 3 bases of the junction left unmatched. CDR3 DNA: TGTGCCAGCAGCTGGGACAGCTACTCTGGAAACACCATATATTTT. Translation gives CASSWDSYSGNTIYF.

By share of the sample, this clone is medium-sized (0.01 to 0.1%). This rearrangement joins TRBV29-1 to TRBJ1-4; 10 nucleotides match TRBD1. Germline CDR1 is SQVTM and CDR2 is ANQGSEA. CDR3 length: 17 amino acids. Germline trimming cut 7 bases from V and 0 bases from J; bases unmatched to any gene: 11. DNA of the CDR3: TGCAGCGCCATCGGGGGGACAGGGGACTCAACTAATGAAAAACTGTTTTTT. Translation: CSAIGGTGDSTNEKLFF.

The chain carries TRBV5-1 and TRBJ2-2; 8 nucleotides match TRBD2. The CDR3 runs to 16 residues. CDR1 is SGHRS and CDR2 is YFSETQ in the germline V gene. The trim removed 2 bases at V and 4 bases at J, leaving 7 bases unmatched. The CDR3: CASSFSGTSSTGELFF. The CDR3 DNA reads TGCGCCAGCAGCTTTTCCGGGACTAGTAGCACCGGGGAGCTGTTTTTT.